This T cell receptor beta chain came from a study of blood T cell repertoires in COVID-19. In the original workflow: Researchers report that nucleated cell counts were estimated from reference gene primer amplification. Generated by immunoSEQ multiplex PCR, the TCRdb table keeps only in-frame clones and is missing some. That table gives V, J and clone size, and the DNA gave D and trimming. The sample has 200,000 to 250,000 clones, around nine tenths seen once. Trimming took 6 bases from V and 2 from J, leaving 14 bases between them. The CDR3 loop spans 14 amino acids. The germline CDR1 and CDR2 sequences are LNHDA and SQIVND (reference sequence).

Sequencing was carried out using peripheral blood. The chain links TRBV19 to TRBJ2-7; possible D gene TRBD2, 6 bases. The clonotype comes from a man between 60 and 75 years old who had recovered from COVID-19. The CDR3 is CASRGVGGPYEQYF. The CDR3, as DNA: TGTGCCAGTAGGGGGGTCGGGGGTCCCTACGAGCAGTACTTC. The entire variable domain, with the rest obtained from reference TRBV19 and TRBJ2-7, is as follows: DGGITQSPKYLFRKEGQNVTLSCEQNLNHDAMYWYRQDPGQGLRLIYYSQIVNDFQKGDIAEGYSVSREKKESFPLTVTSAQKNPTAFYLCASRGVGGPYEQYFGPGTRLTVT.